This section outlines one T cell receptor (beta chain) sequence together with its context. In the original processing: By means of reference gene primer amplification, nucleated cell counts were estimated. Assay: immunoSEQ multiplex PCR; the TCRdb copy retains only in-frame clones and omits some. The V and J calls and the clone size are those of that table, but D and trimming were determined from the DNA. There are 25,000 to 30,000 clones in the sample; approximately 67% occur only once, and about a sixth lies in the top ten. The data are from a study of blood T cell repertoires in COVID-19. Study at large: In each case, the material was cDNA or gDNA derived from T cells, B-cell-depleted T cells, or PBMCs.

Trimming removed 1 base from V and 5 bases from J; junction bases left unmatched: 9. This CDR3 is built from 16 residues. Per germline, CDR1 SGHTS and CDR2 YDEGEE. The rearrangement uses TRBV5-8 and TRBJ2-3, with 8 bases lining up with TRBD1. The sample was peripheral blood. The TCR originated in a human donor in a cohort sampled during active COVID-19. CDR3: CASSLRQGARRDTQYF. The CDR3 DNA follows: TGTGCCAGCAGCTTGCGCCAGGGGGCGCGTAGAGATACGCAGTATTTT.